A selection of T cell receptor beta chains follows, all from one sample in a study of technical replicates of blood from a handful of donors. Profiled with immunoSEQ multiplex PCR; TCRdb holds only in-frame clones, not every one. The sample yields 73,000 or so clones, 91% seen once. The sample comprised T cells isolated from PBMCs. The receptor source for this set is a human donor in good health. CDR3s include the opening cysteine and the closing phenylalanine or tryptophan. D genes are given only for firm matches. Size values are once, few and many counts, or a class for expanded clones, and some rows have none.

v_gene: TRBV5-1; j_gene: TRBJ2-6; abundance: .; d_gene: TRBD2; CDR3aa: CASNRGTSGRALGGANVLTF; CDR3nt: TGCGCCAGCAACCGAGGGACTAGCGGGAGGGCCTTGGGTGGGGCCAACGTCCTGACTTTC
v_gene: TRBV7-6; j_gene: TRBJ2-7; abundance: .; d_gene: TRBD1; CDR3aa: CASSTPPGQGYYEQYF; CDR3nt: TGTGCCAGCAGCACCCCGCCGGGACAGGGGTACTACGAGCAGTACTTC
v_gene: TRBV7-9; j_gene: TRBJ1-2; abundance: .; d_gene: .; CDR3aa: CASAEPSNYGYTF; CDR3nt: TGTGCCAGCGCCGAGCCCTCCAACTATGGCTACACTTTC
v_gene: TRBV30; j_gene: TRBJ2-1; abundance: .; d_gene: TRBD2; CDR3aa: CAWSLSGGVYNEQFF; CDR3nt: TGTGCCTGGAGTCTCAGCGGGGGGGTCTACAATGAGCAGTTCTTC
v_gene: TRBV27; j_gene: TRBJ2-7; abundance: .; d_gene: .; CDR3aa: CASSSLKHVYEQYF; CDR3nt: TGTGCCAGCAGTTCACTTAAGCACGTCTACGAGCAGTACTTC
v_gene: TRBV29-1; j_gene: TRBJ2-2; abundance: .; d_gene: .; CDR3aa: CSVEAITGQNTGELFF; CDR3nt: TGCAGCGTTGAAGCCATAACGGGACAAAACACCGGGGAGCTGTTTTTT
v_gene: TRBV5-1; j_gene: TRBJ1-1; abundance: once; d_gene: .; CDR3aa: CASSFPPRERNTEAFF; CDR3nt: TGCGCCAGCAGCTTTCCCCCTCGTGAGAGGAACACTGAAGCTTTCTTT
v_gene: TRBV4-1; j_gene: TRBJ2-1; abundance: .; d_gene: .; CDR3aa: CASSQEGTRNNEQFF; CDR3nt: TGCGCCAGCAGCCAAGAAGGGACACGGAACAATGAGCAGTTCTTC
v_gene: TRBV6-5; j_gene: TRBJ2-3; abundance: once; d_gene: .; CDR3aa: CASSKLAGTQYF; CDR3nt: TGTGCCAGCAGTAAACTCGCTGGTACGCAGTATTTT
v_gene: TRBV5-1; j_gene: TRBJ2-7; abundance: .; d_gene: TRBD1; CDR3aa: CASSFWDRPFEQYF; CDR3nt: TGCGCCAGCAGCTTCTGGGACAGGCCCTTCGAGCAGTACTTC
v_gene: TRBV6-1; j_gene: TRBJ2-7; abundance: .; d_gene: TRBD1; CDR3aa: CASSGTGGLEQYF; CDR3nt: TGTGCCAGCAGTGGGACAGGTGGACTCGAGCAGTACTTC
v_gene: TRBV4-1; j_gene: TRBJ1-1; abundance: .; d_gene: TRBD1; CDR3aa: CASSPGQEETMNTEAFF; CDR3nt: TGCGCCAGCAGCCCGGGACAGGAGGAAACTATGAACACTGAAGCTTTCTTT
v_gene: TRBV18; j_gene: TRBJ1-5; abundance: .; d_gene: .; CDR3aa: CASSPEASNQPQHF; CDR3nt: TGTGCCAGCTCACCAGAGGCTAGCAATCAGCCCCAGCATTTT
v_gene: TRBV25-1; j_gene: TRBJ2-1; abundance: once; d_gene: .; CDR3aa: CASSEWGRNSYNEQFF; CDR3nt: TGTGCCAGCAGTGAATGGGGGAGGAACTCCTACAATGAGCAGTTCTTC
v_gene: TRBV19; j_gene: TRBJ1-4; abundance: .; d_gene: .; CDR3aa: CASMGGNEKLFF; CDR3nt: TGTGCCAGTATGGGAGGGAATGAAAAACTGTTTTTT
v_gene: TRBV10-1; j_gene: TRBJ2-3; abundance: .; d_gene: TRBD1; CDR3aa: CASSELQGAGTDTQYF; CDR3nt: TGCGCCAGCAGTGAGCTCCAGGGGGCCGGCACAGATACGCAGTATTTT